The entry below gives a single T cell receptor (beta chain) sequence along with its context. As yet, its antigen is unknown. The data were produced by immunoSEQ multiplex PCR, yet TCRdb's version contains in-frame clones alone and is incomplete. The sample includes about 59,000 clones, about four fifths of them seen just once. These data belong to a study of a mutant IDH1 vaccine in newly diagnosed glioma. Study-wide context: Vaccine administration was initiated 4-6 weeks following radiotherapy alone, or with temozolomide cycles. Visits designated V12 and V13 were conducted at weeks 35 and 47, respectively.

Time point defined: week 47, end of study. Doses consisted of 300 ug of mutant IDH1 20-mer peptide each, paired with topical imiquimod. Each of the donors came in with new WHO grade 3 or 4 astrocytomas that were IDH1-mutant and ATRX-lost. CDR1 and CDR2 (germline): SGDLS, YYNGEE. This CDR3 spans 17 amino acids. Deletions cut 4 bases from V and 2 bases from J, with 22 bases between. General study findings and limits: Researchers report vaccine-induced immune responses in just under 95% of patients.

Sequencing was performed on PBMCs, taken from a glioma patient whose treatment included an IDH1 peptide vaccine. The rearrangement uses TRBV9 and TRBJ2-7; D is possibly TRBD1 (6 bases). The TCR was taken from a man aged 25 to 45 with glioma. CDR3 in DNA: TGTGCCAGCAGCCCAGCTCTCGTGACAGGAGCTCCCTACGAGCAGTACTTC. This codes for CASSPALVTGAPYEQYF. The entire variable domain, with the rest obtained from reference TRBV9 and TRBJ2-7, is as follows: DSGVTQTPKHLITATGQRVTLRCSPRSGDLSVYWYQQSLDQGLQFLIQYYNGEERAKGNILERFSAQQFPDLHSELNLSSLELGDSALYFCASSPALVTGAPYEQYFGPGTRLTVT.